The 5 T cell receptor beta chains presented below share a single source sample, sequenced in a study of radiation and T cells in renal cell carcinoma. Produced via immunoSEQ multiplex PCR; TCRdb's table is partial and in-frame only. The sample yields approximately 63,000 clones, over 70% seen once. Time point here: baseline pretreatment blood. The treatment was: 15 Gy SBRT to primary tumor, nephrectomy 4 weeks later. The sample consisted of blood, taken from a patient whose treatment included radiotherapy and nephrectomy. The receptor set was obtained from a man in his sixties with renal cell carcinoma.

The chain employs TRBV7-2 and TRBJ1-2; 9 positions match TRBD1. Unmatched junction bases numbered 14, after V lost 5 bases and J lost 7 bases. CDR3 length: 16 amino acids. From germline, CDR1 is SGHTA and CDR2 FQGNSA. The CDR3 protein is CASSPWPTGGGSGYTF. The CDR3 nucleotides read TGTGCCAGCAGCCCCTGGCCGACAGGGGGTGGCTCTGGCTACACCTTC.

The chain has TRBV30 and TRBJ2-1, with D maybe TRBD1 (6 bases). CDR1 is GTSNPN, CDR2 SVGIG, per germline (reference sequence). This CDR3 contains 14 residues. Trimming pared 3 bases from V and 0 bases from J, leaving 9 bases between. The CDR3 DNA reads TGTGCCTGGAGCCGGGACACCTCCTACAATGAGCAGTTCTTC. Translation: CAWSRDTSYNEQFF.

This clone came up once. V is TRBV6-1 and J is TRBJ1-2, with D perhaps TRBD1 (5 bases). V lost 4 bases, J lost 0 bases, and 6 bases lay in between. The CDR3 has 13 residues. CDR1 is MNHNS, CDR2 SASEGT, per germline. CDR3 sequence (DNA): TGTGCCAGCAGTGCAGGGCCTAACTATGGCTACACCTTC. Encoded protein: CASSAGPNYGYTF.

The CDR3 coding sequence is TGTGCCAGCAGTGAGGCGGCAGGGTGGCAGCCCCAGCATTTT. Its protein product is CASSEAAGWQPQHF. The chain employs TRBV2 and TRBJ1-5, with D perhaps matching TRBD1 (5 bases). V lost 3 bases to trimming and J lost 7 bases, with 13 bases between them. The germline CDR1 and CDR2 sequences are SNHLY and FYNNEI. CDR3 size: 14 residues.

The chain recombines TRBV27 with TRBJ1-5; TRBD1 is a possible D gene (6 bases). With 5 bases removed from V and 2 bases from J, the gap between germline ends came to 10 bases. Germline assignment: CDR1 MNHEY and CDR2 SMNVEV (reference sequence). CDR3 size: 14 residues. Here the CDR3 DNA reads TGTGCCAGCAGTCTCCGACAGGGCAATCAGCCCCAGCATTTT. This translates into CASSLRQGNQPQHF.